The 9 T cell receptor beta chains listed next were all sequenced from one sample in a study of response to subunit inactivated influenza vaccine. TCRdb ran MiXCR on the RT-PCR reads and lists one entry per CDR3 protein. The sample lists hundreds of thousands of distinct CDR3 sequences, over 9.5% occurring once. The sequencing here drew on PBMCs from blood, taken on the day of vaccination. The receptors were sampled from a man between 45 and 60 years old who received an inactivated influenza vaccine.

This clonotype has a handful of counts. The J gene is TRBJ1-6, the V gene TRBV7-2; 8 bases map to TRBD1. CDR1 is SGHTA, CDR2 FQGNSA, per germline. After removal of 5 bases from V and 7 bases from J, the junction contained 4 bases not matched to a gene. The CDR3 loop spans 14 amino acids. Here the CDR3 DNA reads TGTGCCAGCAGCCGGGACAGGTCGAATTCACCCCTCCACTTT. Translating gives CASSRDRSNSPLHF. The variable domain in full, completed from reference TRBV7-2 and TRBJ1-6, reads GAGVSQSPSNKVTEKGKDVELRCDPISGHTALYWYRQSLGQGLEFLIYFQGNSAPDKSGLPSDRFSAERTGGSVSTLTIQRTQQEDSAVYLCASSRDRSNSPLHFGNGTRLTVT.

This clonotype has only a few counts. DNA for the CDR3: TGCGCCAGCAGGGAGGCACGATCCTACGAGCAGTACTTC. It is translated as CASREARSYEQYF. The V call is TRBV10-2, the J call TRBJ2-7; D perhaps matches TRBD2 (5 bases). This CDR3 spans 13 amino acids. In germline, CDR1 is WSHSY, CDR2 SAAADI. Trimming pared 6 bases from V and 1 base from J, leaving 10 bases between.

The gene calls are TRBV7-2 and TRBJ2-3, with D uncertain. Germline V gene lookup returns CDR1 SGHTA and CDR2 FQGNSA. Trimming took off 1 base at V and 7 bases at J, with 15 bases between the two ends. The CDR3 totals 15 residues. The CDR3 DNA follows: TGTGCCAGCAGCTTAGAGAGCCATCCACTTTATACGCAGTATTTT. It encodes CASSLESHPLYTQYF. Full variable domain (remainder filled in from reference TRBV7-2 and TRBJ2-3): GAGVSQSPSNKVTEKGKDVELRCDPISGHTALYWYRQSLGQGLEFLIYFQGNSAPDKSGLPSDRFSAERTGGSVSTLTIQRTQQEDSAVYLCASSLESHPLYTQYFGPGTRLTVL.

This chain links TRBV12-3 or TRBV12-4 with TRBJ2-5; 7 nucleotides match TRBD1. With V trimmed by 5 bases and J by 1 base, 7 bases remained unmatched. The CDR3 covers 15 residues. CDR3 in DNA: TGTGCCAGCAGTCGAAAGACAGGGCGCCAAGAGACCCAGTACTTC. This gives the protein CASSRKTGRQETQYF.

As to this clonotype: A much larger clone differs by one base, so this may be a read error. The chain carries TRBV20-1 and TRBJ2-3, with 8 bases identical to TRBD2. The trim removed 7 bases at V and 6 bases at J, leaving 24 bases unmatched. In germline, CDR1 is DFQATT, CDR2 SNEGSKA (reference sequence). This CDR3 is built from 18 residues. CDR3 amino acids: CSGGEPTGGALTRDTQYF. The CDR3 coding sequence is TGCAGTGGTGGCGAGCCCACCGGGGGGGCACTTACTAGGGATACGCAGTATTTT.

This clonotype was counted between two and nine times. The V call is TRBV24-1, the J call TRBJ2-5; D is uncertain. Trimming removed 5 bases from V and 5 bases from J, with 14 bases in between. The CDR3 extends over 14 amino acids. Germline CDR1 and CDR2: KGHDR and SFDVKD. CDR3 region: CATSAPGNRETQYF. For the CDR3, the DNA is TGTGCCACCAGTGCCCCAGGAAATAGGGAGACCCAGTACTTC.

This clonotype turned up a few times. This chain uses TRBV12-3 or TRBV12-4 with TRBJ2-5; the D is unclear. The CDR3 covers 11 residues. V lost 6 bases and J lost 4, with 6 bases in between. CDR3 residues: CASRNRETQYF. In nucleotides, the CDR3 is TGTGCCAGCAGGAACCGAGAGACCCAGTACTTC.

This clonotype was counted many times. The chain carries TRBV12-3 or TRBV12-4 and TRBJ2-3; D gene ambiguous. Deletions cut 6 bases from V and 4 bases from J, with 17 bases between. The CDR3 has 15 amino acids. Here the CDR3 reads CASSPAGTPSDTQYF. CDR3 bases: TGTGCCAGCAGCCCCGCTGGAACCCCCTCAGATACGCAGTATTTT.

The chain uses TRBV28 and TRBJ2-7; 8 bases agree with TRBD1. The V gene end was trimmed by 7 bases and the J gene end by 3 bases; junction bases not matched to a gene: 8. This CDR3 has 14 residues. The germline CDR1 and CDR2 sequences are MDHEN and SYDVKM. The CDR3 nucleotides read TGTGCCAGCACCCGGACAGGGTCCTACTACGAGCAGTACTTC. The encoded protein is CASTRTGSYYEQYF.